These T cell receptor beta chains were read from a single sample in a study of shared clonotypes between healthy human individuals. Assay: immunoSEQ multiplex PCR; the TCRdb copy retains only in-frame clones and omits some. This table has about 560,000 clones, around 81% appearing once. Source material: PBMCs. The receptors shown here come from a woman in her thirties or forties in good health. Some clones in this sample may be carry-over from other donors' samples. CDR3s include the opening cysteine and the closing phenylalanine or tryptophan. The order of the fields is J gene, clone size, D gene, V gene, CDR3 DNA, CDR3 protein. The D gene is left open where the match is weak. Some rows mark clone size as missing; the rest say once, few, many or name a class of expanded clone.

j_call: TRBJ2-7
clone_size: -
d_call: -
v_call: TRBV29-1
cdr3_nt: TGCAGCGTTGTCCCCCTAGGGGAAACCGGATCCTACGAGCAGTACTTC
cdr3_aa: CSVVPLGETGSYEQYF

j_call: TRBJ2-7
clone_size: -
d_call: TRBD2
v_call: TRBV6-1
cdr3_nt: TGTGCCAGCAAGCCACTAGCGGGAGGCGAGCAGTACTTC
cdr3_aa: CASKPLAGGEQYF

j_call: TRBJ2-2
clone_size: -
d_call: -
v_call: TRBV7-2
cdr3_nt: TGTGCCAGCAGCTTAGCCAGCGGGCGAGACACCGGGGAGCTGTTTTTT
cdr3_aa: CASSLASGRDTGELFF

j_call: TRBJ1-1
clone_size: few
d_call: -
v_call: TRBV29-1
cdr3_nt: TGCAGCGTTGTTTACGGCTTGAACACTGAAGCTTTCTTT
cdr3_aa: CSVVYGLNTEAFF

j_call: TRBJ2-7
clone_size: -
d_call: -
v_call: TRBV29-1
cdr3_nt: TGCAGCGTTGAACCGTGGCCAGGTGGTTCCTACGAGCAGTACTTC
cdr3_aa: CSVEPWPGGSYEQYF

j_call: TRBJ1-5
clone_size: -
d_call: TRBD1
v_call: TRBV19
cdr3_nt: TGTGCCAGTAGTATTCGACAGGGTAGGCAGCCCCAGCATTTT
cdr3_aa: CASSIRQGRQPQHF

j_call: TRBJ1-4
clone_size: few
d_call: TRBD1
v_call: TRBV6-5
cdr3_nt: TGTGCCAGCAGTTACCACTGGGAGGGGGCAGGAAAACTGTTTTTT
cdr3_aa: CASSYHWEGAGKLFF

j_call: TRBJ2-1
clone_size: -
d_call: -
v_call: TRBV28
cdr3_nt: TGTGCCAGCAGTTTATGGTCAGCTGAGCAGTTCTTC
cdr3_aa: CASSLWSAEQFF

j_call: TRBJ2-5
clone_size: once
d_call: -
v_call: TRBV7-3
cdr3_nt: TGTGCCAGCAGCTTAAACGGGGGTGGACAAGAGACCCAGTACTTC
cdr3_aa: CASSLNGGGQETQYF

j_call: TRBJ2-7
clone_size: -
d_call: -
v_call: TRBV6-1
cdr3_nt: TGTGCCAGCAGTACGCGAGGGCAGGAATACGAGCAGTACTTC
cdr3_aa: CASSTRGQEYEQYF

j_call: TRBJ1-1
clone_size: -
d_call: TRBD1
v_call: TRBV6-5
cdr3_nt: TGTGCCATTAAGGACAGGGTGAACACTGAAGCTTTCTTT
cdr3_aa: CAIKDRVNTEAFF

j_call: TRBJ2-2
clone_size: few
d_call: TRBD1
v_call: TRBV5-5
cdr3_nt: TGTGCCAGCAGCCCCGGGACAGGGGCTTCCGGGGAGCTGTTTTTT
cdr3_aa: CASSPGTGASGELFF

j_call: TRBJ1-4
clone_size: -
d_call: -
v_call: TRBV28
cdr3_nt: TGTGCCAGCAGTATACACAAGGTGGGGGAAAAACTGTTTTTT
cdr3_aa: CASSIHKVGEKLFF

j_call: TRBJ2-7
clone_size: -
d_call: -
v_call: TRBV2
cdr3_nt: TGTGCCAGCAGTGTGGCAGAACGGAGCGAGCAGTACTTC
cdr3_aa: CASSVAERSEQYF

j_call: TRBJ2-1
clone_size: few
d_call: TRBD1
v_call: TRBV9
cdr3_nt: TGTGCCAGCAGCCCTGGACAGGGAAGCTACAATGAGCAGTTCTTC
cdr3_aa: CASSPGQGSYNEQFF

j_call: TRBJ2-7
clone_size: many
d_call: TRBD1
v_call: TRBV25-1
cdr3_nt: TGTGCCAGCAGTGACAACAGGGGGAACTACGAGCAGTACTTC
cdr3_aa: CASSDNRGNYEQYF

j_call: TRBJ1-6
clone_size: -
d_call: -
v_call: TRBV2
cdr3_nt: TGTGCCAGCAGTCCGAGCCGGACCAATAATTCACCCCTCCACTTT
cdr3_aa: CASSPSRTNNSPLHF

j_call: TRBJ1-3
clone_size: -
d_call: -
v_call: TRBV5-1
cdr3_nt: TGCGCCAGCAGCTTGCCGGGGAATGGAAACACCATATATTTT
cdr3_aa: CASSLPGNGNTIYF

j_call: TRBJ2-7
clone_size: -
d_call: TRBD2
v_call: TRBV6-6
cdr3_nt: TGTGCCAGCAGTTACTCCGGGGGGTTCAGGCGTGAGCAGTACTTC
cdr3_aa: CASSYSGGFRREQYF

j_call: TRBJ1-2
clone_size: -
d_call: -
v_call: TRBV9
cdr3_nt: TGTGCCAGCAGCGTAGAGGGTTCGGGGACCTATGGCTACACCTTC
cdr3_aa: CASSVEGSGTYGYTF

j_call: TRBJ2-1
clone_size: -
d_call: TRBD2
v_call: TRBV6-6
cdr3_nt: TGTGCCAGCAGTTACTCGGGACTAGCGGGCGGGAATGAGCAGTTCTTC
cdr3_aa: CASSYSGLAGGNEQFF

j_call: TRBJ2-1
clone_size: -
d_call: -
v_call: TRBV4-3
cdr3_nt: TGCGCCAGCAGCCAAGCCTGGCGGGACGATGAGCAGTTCTTC
cdr3_aa: CASSQAWRDDEQFF

j_call: TRBJ1-1
clone_size: -
d_call: -
v_call: TRBV13
cdr3_nt: TGTGCCAGCAGCTGGCCTCGGGGCGGTTCCACTGAAGCTTTCTTT
cdr3_aa: CASSWPRGGSTEAFF

j_call: TRBJ2-1
clone_size: -
d_call: -
v_call: TRBV6-5
cdr3_nt: TGTGCCAGCAGCCCAGGAAAGCGGGCCGACAATGAGCAGTTCTTC
cdr3_aa: CASSPGKRADNEQFF

j_call: TRBJ1-1
clone_size: -
d_call: -
v_call: TRBV14
cdr3_nt: TGTGCCAGCAGCCAAGATTTCAGGGATCCGGTTGAAGCTTTCTTT
cdr3_aa: CASSQDFRDPVEAFF

j_call: TRBJ2-7
clone_size: -
d_call: -
v_call: TRBV4-1
cdr3_nt: TGCGCCAGCAGTCTTATGCACCTAGCTTACTACGAGCAGTACTTC
cdr3_aa: CASSLMHLAYYEQYF

j_call: TRBJ2-7
clone_size: once
d_call: -
v_call: TRBV4-3
cdr3_nt: TGCGCCAGCAGCCAAGCGAGCCCACCTTATGAGCAGTACTTC
cdr3_aa: CASSQASPPYEQYF

j_call: TRBJ2-1
clone_size: -
d_call: TRBD2
v_call: TRBV27
cdr3_nt: TGTGCCAGCAGTCCCGGGACTAGCGGGAGCAATGAGCAGTTCTTC
cdr3_aa: CASSPGTSGSNEQFF

j_call: TRBJ2-3
clone_size: once
d_call: TRBD2
v_call: TRBV7-3
cdr3_nt: TGTGCCAGCAGCAAACTAGCGGGAGGTACAGATACGCAGTATTTT
cdr3_aa: CASSKLAGGTDTQYF

j_call: TRBJ2-2
clone_size: -
d_call: TRBD2
v_call: TRBV4-3
cdr3_nt: TGCGCCAGCAGCCAAGGTAGCGGGAGTGGCACCGGGGAGCTGTTTTTT
cdr3_aa: CASSQGSGSGTGELFF

j_call: TRBJ1-1
clone_size: -
d_call: -
v_call: TRBV29-1
cdr3_nt: TGCAGCGTTTCGACAACGGGGGAGACTGAAGCTTTCTTT
cdr3_aa: CSVSTTGETEAFF

j_call: TRBJ2-4
clone_size: -
d_call: -
v_call: TRBV7-9
cdr3_nt: TGTGCCAGCAGTTTCGAGGGACAAAACATTCAGTACTTC
cdr3_aa: CASSFEGQNIQYF

j_call: TRBJ2-7
clone_size: -
d_call: -
v_call: TRBV19
cdr3_nt: TGTGCCAGTAGTATGCGGCGGAGCTCCTACGAGCAGTACTTC
cdr3_aa: CASSMRRSSYEQYF

j_call: TRBJ2-5
clone_size: -
d_call: TRBD2
v_call: TRBV11-1
cdr3_nt: TGTGCCAGCAGCTCGAGTGGGGGGGTCGGAGAGACCCAGTACTTC
cdr3_aa: CASSSSGGVGETQYF

j_call: TRBJ2-7
clone_size: -
d_call: TRBD1
v_call: TRBV6-1
cdr3_nt: TGTGCCAGCAGCAACCTCGGACAGGGCTACGAGCAGTACTTC
cdr3_aa: CASSNLGQGYEQYF

j_call: TRBJ2-3
clone_size: -
d_call: TRBD2
v_call: TRBV2
cdr3_nt: TGTGCCAGCAGCCATCTTACTAGCGGGAGAGCAGATACGCAGTATTTT
cdr3_aa: CASSHLTSGRADTQYF

j_call: TRBJ1-5
clone_size: few
d_call: TRBD1
v_call: TRBV27
cdr3_nt: TGTGCCAGCAGCATGGACAGGAACAATCAGCCCCAGCATTTT
cdr3_aa: CASSMDRNNQPQHF

j_call: TRBJ2-3
clone_size: -
d_call: TRBD2
v_call: TRBV11-2
cdr3_nt: TGTGCCAGCAGCCGCGGACTAGCGGGCACAGATACGCAGTATTTT
cdr3_aa: CASSRGLAGTDTQYF